The rows below give T cell receptor beta chains drawn from one sample of a study of OX40 agonist ivuxolimab in advanced cancers. Assay used: immunoSEQ multiplex PCR; TCRdb lists only in-frame clones, some missing. The sample carries some 80,000 clones, around 87% recorded once. The sample in question was CD4+ or CD8+ T cells sorted from blood, obtained in a trial of the OX40 agonist ivuxolimab. These receptors were collected from an adult with an advanced solid tumor such as melanoma, head and neck, liver or kidney cancer. The CDR3 runs from the conserved cysteine through the conserved F or W. Fields, in order: J gene, clone size, D gene, V gene, CDR3 DNA, CDR3 protein. The D gene is left open where the match is weak. For some rows the clone size is stated as once, few or many, or as a class when expanded; others skip it.

j_call: TRBJ2-2
clone_size: NA
d_call: TRBD2
v_call: TRBV5-3
cdr3_nt: TGTGCCAGAAGCTTGAGAAGCGGGAGGGCGTTGAACACCGGGGAGCTGTTTTTT
cdr3_aa: CARSLRSGRALNTGELFF

j_call: TRBJ2-7
clone_size: NA
d_call: NA
v_call: TRBV7-8
cdr3_nt: TGTGCCAGCAGCCCAGAGGGGGGAGTTGGCTACGAGCAGTACTTC
cdr3_aa: CASSPEGGVGYEQYF

j_call: TRBJ1-1
clone_size: NA
d_call: NA
v_call: TRBV12-5
cdr3_nt: TGTGCTAGTGGTTTTGGGGTCGGAAGGACACCGATGAACACTGAAGCTTTCTTT
cdr3_aa: CASGFGVGRTPMNTEAFF

j_call: TRBJ1-6
clone_size: NA
d_call: NA
v_call: TRBV9
cdr3_nt: TGTGCCAGCAGCGCTCGAGACCGGCTCGGGACCATTGCCCCCCTCCACTTT
cdr3_aa: CASSARDRLGTIAPLHF

j_call: TRBJ2-1
clone_size: NA
d_call: TRBD2
v_call: TRBV5-1
cdr3_nt: TGCGCCAGCACCTGGGGCGGGAGGGCCATTGTCAATGAGCAGTTCTTC
cdr3_aa: CASTWGGRAIVNEQFF

j_call: TRBJ1-4
clone_size: NA
d_call: NA
v_call: TRBV5-5
cdr3_nt: TGTGCCAGCAGCTTGGGACTTTTTACAACTGTAGATGAAAAACTGTTTTTT
cdr3_aa: CASSLGLFTTVDEKLFF

j_call: TRBJ1-5
clone_size: NA
d_call: NA
v_call: TRBV7-9
cdr3_nt: TGTGCCAGCAGCAAGGGGGGGAGCAATCAGCCCCAGCATTTT
cdr3_aa: CASSKGGSNQPQHF

j_call: TRBJ2-1
clone_size: NA
d_call: NA
v_call: TRBV9
cdr3_nt: TGTGCCAGCAGCGTAGACGGGTACAATGAGCAGTTCTTC
cdr3_aa: CASSVDGYNEQFF

j_call: TRBJ2-1
clone_size: NA
d_call: TRBD1
v_call: TRBV28
cdr3_nt: TGTGCCAGCAGTGTCCGCAGACAGGGTTACAATGAGCAGTTCTTC
cdr3_aa: CASSVRRQGYNEQFF

j_call: TRBJ2-5
clone_size: NA
d_call: NA
v_call: TRBV5-4
cdr3_nt: TGTGCCAGCAGCCTCCAAGAGACCCAGTACTTC
cdr3_aa: CASSLQETQYF

j_call: TRBJ2-1
clone_size: NA
d_call: NA
v_call: TRBV5-1
cdr3_nt: TGCGCCAGCAGCTTGGCCTTGGGGGGCTCCTTGAGCTCCTACAATGAGCAGTTCTTC
cdr3_aa: CASSLALGGSLSSYNEQFF

j_call: TRBJ2-5
clone_size: once
d_call: NA
v_call: TRBV6-5
cdr3_nt: TGTGCCACCAGGGGTGGGGGGGAGACCCAGTACTTC
cdr3_aa: CATRGGGETQYF

j_call: TRBJ2-3
clone_size: once
d_call: TRBD2
v_call: TRBV7-8
cdr3_nt: TGTGCCAGCAGCTTAATAGTAAGGACTAGCGGGATAGATACGCAGTATTTT
cdr3_aa: CASSLIVRTSGIDTQYF

j_call: TRBJ1-1
clone_size: NA
d_call: TRBD1
v_call: TRBV7-9
cdr3_nt: TGTGCCAGCAGCTTAGCGACAGGGGATATTGAAGCTTTCTTT
cdr3_aa: CASSLATGDIEAFF

j_call: TRBJ1-2
clone_size: once
d_call: NA
v_call: TRBV15
cdr3_nt: TGTGCCACCAGCAGCGATACAGGTACTGGCTACACCTTC
cdr3_aa: CATSSDTGTGYTF

j_call: TRBJ2-3
clone_size: NA
d_call: NA
v_call: TRBV7-2
cdr3_nt: TGTGCCAGCAGCTTAGAGGAGGCAGATACGCAGTATTTT
cdr3_aa: CASSLEEADTQYF

j_call: TRBJ2-1
clone_size: NA
d_call: TRBD2
v_call: TRBV5-4
cdr3_nt: TGTGCCAGCAGCTCTACAGTAAGGACTAGCCTCCTTTACAATGAGCAGTTCTTC
cdr3_aa: CASSSTVRTSLLYNEQFF

j_call: TRBJ2-7
clone_size: NA
d_call: TRBD1
v_call: TRBV5-1
cdr3_nt: TGCGCCAGCAGCCCCGGGGGACAGGGACAGGGCTACGAGCAGTACTTC
cdr3_aa: CASSPGGQGQGYEQYF

j_call: TRBJ2-1
clone_size: NA
d_call: NA
v_call: TRBV7-6
cdr3_nt: TGTGCCAGCACCAACGAGGTTACTGATGAGCAGTTCTTC
cdr3_aa: CASTNEVTDEQFF

j_call: TRBJ1-2
clone_size: NA
d_call: NA
v_call: TRBV4-1
cdr3_nt: TGCGCCAGCAGCCAAGAAGAGAAGGTCGGGTTTTATGGCTACACCTTC
cdr3_aa: CASSQEEKVGFYGYTF

j_call: TRBJ1-2
clone_size: once
d_call: NA
v_call: TRBV7-9
cdr3_nt: TGTGCCAGCAGCTCCCAGGGGTTCTATGGCTACACCTTC
cdr3_aa: CASSSQGFYGYTF

j_call: TRBJ1-4
clone_size: NA
d_call: NA
v_call: TRBV11-2
cdr3_nt: TGTGCCAGCAGCTTAGATTCGGTGGTAGGAAGGGATGAAAAACTGTTTTTT
cdr3_aa: CASSLDSVVGRDEKLFF

j_call: TRBJ1-2
clone_size: NA
d_call: NA
v_call: TRBV15
cdr3_nt: TGTGCCACCAGCAGCGACAGGAACTATGGCTACACCTTC
cdr3_aa: CATSSDRNYGYTF

j_call: TRBJ2-2
clone_size: NA
d_call: NA
v_call: TRBV15
cdr3_nt: TGTGCCACCAGCAGCAGATATACCACCGGGGAGCTGTTTTTT
cdr3_aa: CATSSRYTTGELFF

j_call: TRBJ2-2
clone_size: once
d_call: NA
v_call: TRBV6-5
cdr3_nt: TGTGCCAGCCAGACACTGAACACCGGGGAGCTGTTTTTT
cdr3_aa: CASQTLNTGELFF